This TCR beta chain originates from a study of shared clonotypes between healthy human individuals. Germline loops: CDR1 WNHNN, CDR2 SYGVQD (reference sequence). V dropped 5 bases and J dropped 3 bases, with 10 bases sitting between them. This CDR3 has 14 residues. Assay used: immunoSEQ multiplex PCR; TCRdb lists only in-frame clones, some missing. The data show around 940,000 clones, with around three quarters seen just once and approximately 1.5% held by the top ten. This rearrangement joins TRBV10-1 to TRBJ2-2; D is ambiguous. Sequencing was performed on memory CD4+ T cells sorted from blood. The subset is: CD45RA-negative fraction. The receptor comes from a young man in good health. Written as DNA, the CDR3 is TGCGCCAGCAGTTCCGGGTCGCACACCGGGGAGCTGTTTTTT. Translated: CASSSGSHTGELFF.